Listed here are 2 T cell receptor beta chains from one sample, sequenced in a study of T cell responses to AZD1222 COVID-19 vaccine. Using immunoSEQ multiplex PCR, the repertoire was profiled, and TCRdb retains in-frame clones only, with some absent. This sample has about 92,000 clones; 85% to 90% occur once, and the top ten carry approximately 10%. The sample here was peripheral blood, taken on day 0 of AZD1222 vaccination. The receptor source for this set is an adult in good health.

The gene calls are TRBV5-1 and TRBJ2-7; tentatively, D is TRBD1 (5 bases). V lost 6 bases, J lost 0 bases, and 10 bases lay in between. Germline CDR1 SGHRS, CDR2 YFSETQ. CDR3 length: 13 residues. CDR3 sequence (DNA): TGCGCCAGCACGATGGGGCTCTCCTACGAGCAGTACTTC. This codes for CASTMGLSYEQYF.

V gene TRBV3-1 (or the pseudogene TRBV3-2) combines with J gene TRBJ1-5; possibly TRBD1 for D (5 bases). The CDR3 sequence is 16 residues long. CDR1 is LGHDT, CDR2 YNNKEL, per germline (reference sequence). Trimming removed 2 bases from V and 3 bases from J, with 14 bases in between. CDR3 residues: CASSQSRGVPNQPQHF. The CDR3 DNA follows: TGTGCCAGCAGCCAAAGTCGAGGGGTCCCCAATCAGCCCCAGCATTTT.